The table lists the clone carrying this T cell receptor (beta chain) with a few counts. Trimming removed 7 bases at V and 0 bases at J, with 9 bases between. There are 13 residues in the CDR3. This entry is derived from a study of T-cell reconstitution after alpha-beta-depleted transplantation in children. Unique molecular identifiers were incorporated when the TCRbeta library was constructed. TCRdb redid the calling of the PCR reads with MiXCR, one entry per CDR3 protein. The sample lists 350,000 to 450,000 distinct CDR3 sequences, 13% occurring once. V gene TRBV12-3 or TRBV12-4 combines with J gene TRBJ1-2; D is unclear. This receptor was taken from a human donor who donated a stem cell graft to a child with Fanconi anemia. This specimen was PBMCs, taken from the stem cell graft. In DNA, the CDR3 is TGTGCCAGCACAACCTTCTCTAACTATGGCTACACCTTC. Amino acid sequence: CASTTFSNYGYTF.